The 5 T cell receptor beta chains presented below share a single source sample, sequenced in a study of T cells in Graves' hyperthyroidism and ophthalmopathy. TCR beta CDR3 regions were amplified from RNA transcripts. An initial round of RT-PCR targeting the TCR CDR3 relied on the HTBI primer set. TCRdb reprocessed the multiplex PCR reads with MiXCR, giving one entry per CDR3 protein. Of fewer than 750,000 distinct CDR3 sequences in the sample, 14% to 15% were seen once. Sequencing was done on a sample of blood. The receptors come from a woman aged 40 to 50 with Graves' ophthalmopathy.

This clonotype was observed many times. V gene TRBV19 combines with J gene TRBJ2-6, with a tentative D call TRBD2 (6 bases). The germline gives CDR1 LNHDA, CDR2 SQIVND (reference sequence). The V gene lost 5 bases and the J gene lost 0 bases, with 11 bases spanning the gap. This CDR3 comprises 16 residues. The CDR3 is CASSPMGGSGANVLTF. Written as DNA, the CDR3 is TGTGCCAGTAGTCCCATGGGGGGCTCTGGGGCCAACGTCCTGACTTTC.

This clonotype was seen many times. The chain recombines TRBV28 with TRBJ1-2; D gene uncertain. Germline V gene data show CDR1 as MDHEN and CDR2 as SYDVKM. Trimming pared 4 bases from V and 8 bases from J, leaving 14 bases between. The CDR3 contains 13 residues. The CDR3 DNA follows: TGTGCCAGCAGTTCGAAAGGAGTGGGCGGCTACACCTTC. Protein sequence: CASSSKGVGGYTF.

This clonotype was detected a few times. V usage is TRBV6-1 and J usage is TRBJ1-5, with D unresolved. Trimming left V 7 bases short and J 0 bases short, with 13 bases between. CDR1 MNHNS and CDR2 SASEGT come from the germline V gene. This CDR3 has 15 amino acids. Written as DNA, the CDR3 is TGTGCCAGCATAGTAGATCTATATAGCAATCAGCCCCAGCATTTT. Protein sequence: CASIVDLYSNQPQHF.

V usage is TRBV5-4 and J usage is TRBJ1-5; weak D call: TRBD1 (6 bases). Germline CDR1 and CDR2: SGHNT and YYREEE (reference sequence). Deletions cut 0 bases from V and 6 bases from J, with 19 bases between. The CDR3 spans 17 residues. CDR3 sequence: CASSLETVVGGLQPQHF. The CDR3 DNA sequence: TGTGCCAGCAGCTTGGAGACGGTAGTAGGGGGGCTTCAGCCCCAGCATTTT.

This clonotype has ten or more counts. The chain couples TRBV30 to TRBJ2-5; 7 bases fit TRBD1. Germline lookup yields CDR1 GTSNPN and CDR2 SVGIG (reference sequence). J was trimmed by 4 bases and V by 4 bases; bases with no gene match: 6. The CDR3 is made up of 13 amino acids. The CDR3 protein is CAWTTGSGETQYF. For the CDR3, the DNA is TGTGCCTGGACGACAGGGTCAGGAGAGACCCAGTACTTC.